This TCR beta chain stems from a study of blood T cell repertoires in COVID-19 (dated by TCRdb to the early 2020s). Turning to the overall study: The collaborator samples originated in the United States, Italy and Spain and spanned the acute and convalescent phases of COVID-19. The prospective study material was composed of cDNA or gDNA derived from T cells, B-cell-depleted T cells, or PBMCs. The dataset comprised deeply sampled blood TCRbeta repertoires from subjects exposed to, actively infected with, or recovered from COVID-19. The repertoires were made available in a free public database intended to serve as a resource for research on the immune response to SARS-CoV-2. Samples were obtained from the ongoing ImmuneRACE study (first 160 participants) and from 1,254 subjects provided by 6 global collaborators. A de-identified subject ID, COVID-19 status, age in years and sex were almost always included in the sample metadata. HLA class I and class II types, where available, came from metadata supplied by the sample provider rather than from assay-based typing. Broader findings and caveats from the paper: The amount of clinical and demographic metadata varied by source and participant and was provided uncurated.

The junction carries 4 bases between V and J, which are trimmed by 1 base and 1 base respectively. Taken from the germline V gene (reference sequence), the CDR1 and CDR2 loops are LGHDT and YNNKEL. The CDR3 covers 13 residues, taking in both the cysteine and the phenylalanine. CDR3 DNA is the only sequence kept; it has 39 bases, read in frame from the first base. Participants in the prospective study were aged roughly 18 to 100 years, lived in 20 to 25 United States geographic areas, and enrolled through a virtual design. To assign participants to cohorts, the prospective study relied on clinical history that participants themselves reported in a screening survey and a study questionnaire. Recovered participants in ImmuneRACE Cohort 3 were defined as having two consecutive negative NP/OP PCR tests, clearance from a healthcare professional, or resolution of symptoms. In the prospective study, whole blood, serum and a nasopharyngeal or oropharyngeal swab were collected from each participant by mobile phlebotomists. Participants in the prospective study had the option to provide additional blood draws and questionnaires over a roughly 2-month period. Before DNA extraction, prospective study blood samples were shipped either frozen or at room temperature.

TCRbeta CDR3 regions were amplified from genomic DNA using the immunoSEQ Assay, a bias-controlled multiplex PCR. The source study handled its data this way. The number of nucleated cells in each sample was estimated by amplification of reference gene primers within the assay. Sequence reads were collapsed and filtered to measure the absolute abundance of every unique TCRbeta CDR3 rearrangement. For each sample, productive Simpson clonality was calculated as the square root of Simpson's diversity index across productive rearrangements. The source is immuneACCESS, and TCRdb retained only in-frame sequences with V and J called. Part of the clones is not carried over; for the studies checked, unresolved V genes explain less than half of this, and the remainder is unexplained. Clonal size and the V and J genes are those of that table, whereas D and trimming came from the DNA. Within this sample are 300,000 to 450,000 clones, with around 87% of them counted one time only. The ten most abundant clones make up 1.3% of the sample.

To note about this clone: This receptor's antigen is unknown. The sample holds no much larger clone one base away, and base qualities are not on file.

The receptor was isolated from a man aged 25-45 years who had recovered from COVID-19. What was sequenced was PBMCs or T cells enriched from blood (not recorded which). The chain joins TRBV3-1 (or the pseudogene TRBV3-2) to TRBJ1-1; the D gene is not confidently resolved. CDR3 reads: CASSQVGNTEAFF. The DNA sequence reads TGTGCCAGCAGCCAAGTCGGGAACACTGAAGCTTTCTTT.